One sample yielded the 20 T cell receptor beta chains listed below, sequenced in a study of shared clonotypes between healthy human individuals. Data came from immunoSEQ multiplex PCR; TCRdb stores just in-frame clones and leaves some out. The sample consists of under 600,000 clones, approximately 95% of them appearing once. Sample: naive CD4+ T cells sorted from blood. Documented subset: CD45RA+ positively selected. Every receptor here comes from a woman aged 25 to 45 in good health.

CDR3 sequence (DNA): TGTGCCAGCAGCCACCGCCCGACAGGGGCTGGAAACACCATATATTTT. It codes for CASSHRPTGAGNTIYF. The V and J genes are TRBV5-5 and TRBJ1-3, with 8 bases identical to TRBD1. The germline V gene has CDR1 SGHKS and CDR2 YYEKEE (reference sequence). V was clipped by 4 bases and J by 2 bases; unmatched bases: 8. The CDR3 has 16 residues.

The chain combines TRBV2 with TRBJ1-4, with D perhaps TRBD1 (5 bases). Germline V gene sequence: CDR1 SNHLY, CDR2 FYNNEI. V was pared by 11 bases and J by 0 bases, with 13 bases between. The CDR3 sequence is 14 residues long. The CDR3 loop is CAWQEGATNEKLFF. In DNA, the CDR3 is TGTGCCTGGCAAGAAGGGGCAACTAATGAAAAACTGTTTTTT.

The chain's CDR3 is CASSLDRWQEQFF. In DNA, the CDR3 is TGTGCCAGCAGCTTAGACCGGTGGCAGGAGCAGTTCTTC. This chain joins TRBV7-2 and TRBJ2-1; D is unclear. The CDR3 loop spans 13 amino acids. The germline gives CDR1 SGHTA, CDR2 FQGNSA. Trimming took 1 base from V and 10 from J, leaving 11 bases between them.

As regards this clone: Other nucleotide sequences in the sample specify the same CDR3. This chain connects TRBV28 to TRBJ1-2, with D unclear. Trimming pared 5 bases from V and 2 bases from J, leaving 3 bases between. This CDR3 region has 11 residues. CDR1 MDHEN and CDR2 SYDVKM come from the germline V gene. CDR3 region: CASSGNYGYTF. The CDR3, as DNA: TGTGCCAGCAGTGGGAACTATGGCTACACCTTC.

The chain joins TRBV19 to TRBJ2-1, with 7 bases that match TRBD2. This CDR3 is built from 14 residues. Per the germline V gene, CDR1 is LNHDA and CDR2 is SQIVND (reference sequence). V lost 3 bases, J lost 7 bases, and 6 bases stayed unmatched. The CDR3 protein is CASSMGGSRNEQFF. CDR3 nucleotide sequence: TGTGCCAGTAGTATGGGCGGGAGCAGGAATGAGCAGTTCTTC.

CDR3 in amino acids: CASSLGLAVQETQYF. The CDR3 DNA sequence: TGTGCCAGCTCTCTCGGACTAGCAGTTCAAGAGACCCAGTACTTC. V usage is TRBV18 and J usage is TRBJ2-5; 8 bases map to TRBD2. The CDR3 totals 15 residues. V lost 6 bases to trimming and J lost 2 bases; unmatched junction nucleotides: 8. Germline lookup yields CDR1 KGHSH and CDR2 LQKENI.

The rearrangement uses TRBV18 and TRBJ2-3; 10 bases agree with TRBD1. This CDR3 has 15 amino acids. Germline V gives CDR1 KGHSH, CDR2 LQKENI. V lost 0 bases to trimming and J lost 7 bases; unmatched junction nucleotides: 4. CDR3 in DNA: TGTGCCAGCTCACCACCGGGACAGGGGACCAATACGCAGTATTTT. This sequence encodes CASSPPGQGTNTQYF.

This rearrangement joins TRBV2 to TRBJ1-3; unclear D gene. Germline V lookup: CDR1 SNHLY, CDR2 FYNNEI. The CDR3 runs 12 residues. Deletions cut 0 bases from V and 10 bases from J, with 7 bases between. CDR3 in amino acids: CASSEAQLTIYF. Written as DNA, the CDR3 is TGTGCCAGCAGTGAAGCGCAATTGACCATATATTTT.

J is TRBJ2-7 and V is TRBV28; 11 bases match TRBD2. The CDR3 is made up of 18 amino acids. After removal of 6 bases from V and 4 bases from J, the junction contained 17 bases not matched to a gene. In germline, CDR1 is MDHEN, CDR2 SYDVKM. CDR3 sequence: CASRFSWALAGERYEQYF. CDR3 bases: TGTGCCAGCAGGTTTTCCTGGGCACTAGCGGGAGAAAGGTACGAGCAGTACTTC.

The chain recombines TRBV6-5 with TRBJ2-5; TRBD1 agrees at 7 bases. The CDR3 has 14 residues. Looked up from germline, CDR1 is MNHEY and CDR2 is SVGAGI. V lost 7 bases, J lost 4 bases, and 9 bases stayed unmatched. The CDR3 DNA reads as TGTGCCAGCACCCCAATAAACAGGGGAGAGACCCAGTACTTC. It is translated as CASTPINRGETQYF.

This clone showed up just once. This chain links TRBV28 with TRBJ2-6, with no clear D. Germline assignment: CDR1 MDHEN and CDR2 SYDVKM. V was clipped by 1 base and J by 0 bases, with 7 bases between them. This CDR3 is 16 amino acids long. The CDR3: CASSLLRRSGANVLTF. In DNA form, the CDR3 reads TGTGCCAGCAGTTTATTACGGCGCTCTGGGGCCAACGTCCTGACTTTC.

CDR3 loop: CASSIGQARTTGELFF. The CDR3 region has the DNA TGTGCCAGCAGCATCGGACAGGCGAGAACGACCGGGGAGCTGTTTTTT. The J gene is TRBJ2-2, the V gene TRBV13; 7 bases agree with TRBD1. V gave up 5 bases and J gave up 5 bases; unmatched junction bases: 11. CDR1 and CDR2 from the germline V gene are PRHDT and FYEKMQ (reference sequence). This CDR3 is built from 16 residues.

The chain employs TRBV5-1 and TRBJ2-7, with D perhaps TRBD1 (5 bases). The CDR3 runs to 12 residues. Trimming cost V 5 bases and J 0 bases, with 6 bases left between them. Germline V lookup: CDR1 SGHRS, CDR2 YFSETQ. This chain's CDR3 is CASRQDSYEQYF. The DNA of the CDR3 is TGCGCCAGCAGACAGGACTCCTACGAGCAGTACTTC.

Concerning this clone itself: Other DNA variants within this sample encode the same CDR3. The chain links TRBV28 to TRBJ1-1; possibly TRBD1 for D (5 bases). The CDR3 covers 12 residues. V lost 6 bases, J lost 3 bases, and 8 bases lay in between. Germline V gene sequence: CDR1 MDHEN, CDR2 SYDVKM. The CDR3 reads CASSLRDTEAFF. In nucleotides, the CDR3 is TGTGCCAGCAGCCTCAGGGACACTGAAGCTTTCTTT.

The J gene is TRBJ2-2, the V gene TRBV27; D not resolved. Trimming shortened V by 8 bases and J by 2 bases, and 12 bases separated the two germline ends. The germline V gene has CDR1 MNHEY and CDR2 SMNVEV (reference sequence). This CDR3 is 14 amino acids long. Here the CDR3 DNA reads TGTGCCAGCTCTCCGTCCAGCAACACCGGGGAGCTGTTTTTT. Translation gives CASSPSSNTGELFF.

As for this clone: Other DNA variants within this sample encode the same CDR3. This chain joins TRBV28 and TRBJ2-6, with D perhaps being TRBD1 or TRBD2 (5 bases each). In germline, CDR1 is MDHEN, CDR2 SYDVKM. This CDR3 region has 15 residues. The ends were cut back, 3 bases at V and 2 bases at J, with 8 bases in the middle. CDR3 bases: TGTGCCAGCAGTTTTGGGGGTACTGGGGCCAACGTCCTGACTTTC. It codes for CASSFGGTGANVLTF.

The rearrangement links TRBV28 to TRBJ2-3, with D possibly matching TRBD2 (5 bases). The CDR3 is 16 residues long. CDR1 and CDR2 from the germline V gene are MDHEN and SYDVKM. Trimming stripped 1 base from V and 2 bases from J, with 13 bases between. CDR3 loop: CASSLFGPGSTDTQYF. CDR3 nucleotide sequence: TGTGCCAGCAGTTTATTCGGGCCGGGATCCACAGATACGCAGTATTTT.

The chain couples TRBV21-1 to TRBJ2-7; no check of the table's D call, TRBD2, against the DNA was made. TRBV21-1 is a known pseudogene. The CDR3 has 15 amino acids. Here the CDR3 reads CASYFRASGVYEQYF. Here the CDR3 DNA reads TGTGCCAGCTACTTCCGGGCCTCCGGGGTCTACGAGCAGTACTTC.

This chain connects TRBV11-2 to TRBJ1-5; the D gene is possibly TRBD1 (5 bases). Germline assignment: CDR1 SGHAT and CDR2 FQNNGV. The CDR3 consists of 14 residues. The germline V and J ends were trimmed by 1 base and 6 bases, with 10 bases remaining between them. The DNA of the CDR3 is TGTGCCAGCAGCTTAGGGGGCCGGGTTCAGCCCCAGCATTTT. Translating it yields CASSLGGRVQPQHF.

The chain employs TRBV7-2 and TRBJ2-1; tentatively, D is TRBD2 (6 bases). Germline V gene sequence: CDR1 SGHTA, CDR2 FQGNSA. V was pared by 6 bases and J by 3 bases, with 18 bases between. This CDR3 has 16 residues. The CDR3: CASRSVGGQNYNEQFF. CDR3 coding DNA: TGTGCCAGCAGGAGTGTGGGGGGTCAAAACTACAATGAGCAGTTCTTC.